A single sample is the source of the 17 T cell receptor beta chains below, sequenced in a study of spatial heterogeneity in lung cancer. TCRdb called the 5' RACE reads again in MiXCR, with one record for every CDR3 protein. The repertoire holds tens of thousands of distinct CDR3 sequences, with more than 6.5% as singletons. Time point described: sample taken at primary tumor resection. The authors sequenced whole RNA from tumor, nontumor lung or frozen PBMC without sorting. The sample consisted of PBMCs, taken at surgery. These TCRs come from a female donor with early-stage non-small cell lung cancer.

This clonotype was seen repeatedly, ten times or more. The chain combines TRBV10-3 with TRBJ1-5, with 8 bases fitting TRBD1. This CDR3 has 14 amino acids. The V gene end was trimmed by 4 bases and the J gene end by 5 bases; junction bases not matched to a gene: 4. The germline CDR1 and CDR2 sequences are ENHRY and SYGVKD. Here the CDR3 DNA reads TGTGCCATCAGTGTCGGGACAGGAGATCAGCCCCAGCATTTT. Protein: CAISVGTGDQPQHF.

This clonotype has ten or more counts. The chain employs TRBV20-1 and TRBJ2-1; TRBD2 aligns across 12 bases. The CDR3 extends over 17 amino acids. Germline assignment: CDR1 DFQATT and CDR2 SNEGSKA (reference sequence). V lost 7 bases and J lost 7; bases outside the gene matches: 17. The CDR3 spells CSVTTSGGASLRNEQFF. CDR3 in DNA: TGCAGTGTCACGACTAGCGGGGGAGCTAGTCTAAGGAATGAGCAGTTCTTC.

V usage is TRBV12-3 or TRBV12-4 and J usage is TRBJ2-3; D is ambiguous. The CDR3 has 11 amino acids. V gave up 3 bases and J gave up 4 bases, with 2 bases separating them. The CDR3 reads CASSFADTQYF. The CDR3 coding sequence is TGTGCCAGCAGTTTTGCAGATACGCAGTATTTT.

This clonotype showed up just a few times. The CDR3 region is CASSQDGGNQETQYF. CDR3 DNA sequence: TGTGCCAGCAGCCAAGACGGAGGGAACCAAGAGACCCAGTACTTC. The chain is built from TRBV3-1 and TRBJ2-5; D is possibly TRBD2 (6 bases). Trimming shortened V by 0 bases and J by 0 bases, and 8 bases separated the two germline ends. The CDR3 extends over 15 amino acids. CDR1 is LGHDT, CDR2 YNNKEL, per germline (reference sequence).

As regards this clonotype: A much larger clone lies one base from this, so it may be a read error. This sequence joins TRBV27 and TRBJ1-2; the D is unclear. The V gene's germline CDR1 is MNHEY and CDR2 SMNVEV (reference sequence). The CDR3 is 16 amino acids. CDR3 DNA: TGTGCCTGCAGTTTCGTTCGGAGGACCTTCTTATATGGCTACACCTTC. Translated, it gives CACSFVRRTFLYGYTF.

This sequence joins TRBV11-1 and TRBJ2-3, with a tentative D call TRBD1 (6 bases). The CDR3 covers 15 residues. Germline assignment: CDR1 SGHAT and CDR2 FQDESV (reference sequence). V lost 6 bases and J 6 bases, leaving 19 bases between the germline ends. This CDR3 is CASSRRQGSRDTQYF. The CDR3 DNA reads as TGTGCCAGCAGTCGTCGTCAGGGGAGTCGGGATACGCAGTATTTT.

This clonotype came up many times. The CDR3 protein is CSARDYGRVATEAFF. Here the CDR3 DNA reads TGCAGTGCTAGAGATTATGGCAGGGTGGCCACTGAAGCTTTCTTT. The genes are TRBV20-1 and TRBJ1-1, with a possible D match to TRBD1 (5 bases). The CDR3 is 15 residues long. CDR1 and CDR2 from the germline V gene are DFQATT and SNEGSKA (reference sequence). Trimming shortened V by 0 bases and J by 4 bases, and 15 bases separated the two germline ends.

This clonotype was seen many times. The chain has TRBV7-8 and TRBJ1-2; 8 bases fit TRBD1. The CDR3 covers 17 residues. Germline values: CDR1 SGHVS, CDR2 FQNEAQ. V lost 1 base to trimming and J lost 4 bases; unmatched junction nucleotides: 11. The CDR3 DNA reads as TGTGCCAGCAGCTTAGTGGGGACAGGTCTGAACACCTATGGCTACACCTTC. Residues: CASSLVGTGLNTYGYTF.

This clonotype showed up many times. J is TRBJ2-3 and V is TRBV7-3, with 13 bases lining up with TRBD2. The V and J ends lost 2 bases and 9 bases, in that order; junction bases with no gene match: 5. Germline values: CDR1 SGHTA, CDR2 FQGTGA. The CDR3 runs to 15 residues. The CDR3 region has the DNA TGTGCCAGCAGCTTAGGAGGGACTAGCGGGGCGACGCAGTATTTT. Its protein is CASSLGGTSGATQYF.

This chain connects TRBV5-1 to TRBJ1-1; D is unresolved. The germline gives CDR1 SGHRS, CDR2 YFSETQ. Trimming pared 0 bases from V and 8 bases from J, leaving 11 bases between. The CDR3 covers 13 residues. DNA of the CDR3: TGCGCCAGCAGCTTGGTGGTAGGCCAGGAAGCTTTCTTT. Amino acids: CASSLVVGQEAFF.

This clonotype was recorded at least ten times. In DNA form, the CDR3 reads TGTGCCAGCAGTCCGGACGCGAACACCGGGGAGCTGTTTTTT. It encodes CASSPDANTGELFF. The V and J genes are TRBV27 and TRBJ2-2; no firm D call. The CDR3 is made up of 14 amino acids. Germline assignment: CDR1 MNHEY and CDR2 SMNVEV (reference sequence). V was pared by 5 bases and J by 0 bases, with 7 bases between.

At least ten counts were recorded for this clonotype. The chain has TRBV18 and TRBJ2-3; possible D gene TRBD1, 5 bases. CDR3 size: 15 residues. With 4 bases removed from V and 3 bases from J, the gap between germline ends came to 14 bases. From germline, CDR1 is KGHSH and CDR2 LQKENI. The CDR3 loop is CASSLTQGDTDTQYF. The CDR3 bases are TGTGCCAGCTCACTGACCCAAGGGGATACAGATACGCAGTATTTT.

This clonotype has at least ten counts. V is TRBV3-1 and J is TRBJ2-7; tentatively, D is TRBD1 (6 bases). V was cut by 2 bases and J by 2 bases, with 10 bases left in between. This CDR3 spans 14 amino acids. Germline CDR1 is LGHDT and CDR2 is YNNKEL (reference sequence). CDR3 sequence reads: CASSQQGMTYEQYF. In DNA form, the CDR3 reads TGTGCCAGCAGCCAACAGGGGATGACCTACGAGCAGTACTTC.

V usage is TRBV7-8 and J usage is TRBJ2-5, with 8 nucleotides matching TRBD1. Germline CDR1 reads SGHVS; CDR2 reads FQNEAQ. The CDR3 is 17 residues long. V lost 0 bases and J lost 4; bases outside the gene matches: 10. The CDR3 coding sequence is TGTGCCAGCAGCTTAGCGCACTACAGGACAGGGAGAGAGACCCAGTACTTC. It yields the protein CASSLAHYRTGRETQYF. The whole variable domain, remainder taken from reference TRBV7-8 and TRBJ2-5, is GAGVSQSPRYKVAKRGQDVALRCDPISGHVSLFWYQQALGQGPEFLTYFQNEAQLDKSGLPSDRFFAERPEGSVSTLKIQRTQQEDSAVYLCASSLAHYRTGRETQYFGPGTRLLVL.

V is TRBV11-2 and J is TRBJ2-1; 8 positions match TRBD2. The CDR3 runs to 15 residues. The germline gives CDR1 SGHAT, CDR2 FQNNGV. V trimming: 5 bases; J trimming: 6 bases; junction bases outside the gene matches: 9. The CDR3 is CASSTAGGLFNEQFF. CDR3 coding DNA: TGTGCCAGCAGCACCGCGGGGGGCCTTTTCAATGAGCAGTTCTTC.

This clonotype was picked up many times. The V call is TRBV11-2, the J call TRBJ1-6, with 8 bases aligning to TRBD1. Trimming took 5 bases from V and 0 from J; bases not matched to a gene: 3. The CDR3 has 16 amino acids. In germline, CDR1 is SGHAT, CDR2 FQNNGV. Here the CDR3 reads CASSRTGGSYNSPLHF. As DNA, the CDR3 is TGTGCCAGCAGCCGTACAGGGGGCTCCTATAATTCACCCCTCCACTTT.

In its sample, this clonotype was seen many times. In DNA form, the CDR3 reads TGTGCCAGCAGTTCGGGACTAGCGGGGGGCGAGCAGTTCTTC. Translated, it gives CASSSGLAGGEQFF. The chain uses TRBV28 and TRBJ2-1; 15 bases match TRBD2. Germline loops: CDR1 MDHEN, CDR2 SYDVKM. CDR3 length: 14 amino acids. V lost 4 bases to trimming and J lost 10 bases; unmatched junction nucleotides: 2. The whole variable domain, filled in from reference TRBV28 and TRBJ2-1, reads DVKVTQSSRYLVKRTGEKVFLECVQDMDHENMFWYRQDPGLGLRLIYFSYDVKMKEKGDIPEGYSVSREKKERFSLILESASTNQTSMYLCASSSGLAGGEQFFGPGTRLTVL.